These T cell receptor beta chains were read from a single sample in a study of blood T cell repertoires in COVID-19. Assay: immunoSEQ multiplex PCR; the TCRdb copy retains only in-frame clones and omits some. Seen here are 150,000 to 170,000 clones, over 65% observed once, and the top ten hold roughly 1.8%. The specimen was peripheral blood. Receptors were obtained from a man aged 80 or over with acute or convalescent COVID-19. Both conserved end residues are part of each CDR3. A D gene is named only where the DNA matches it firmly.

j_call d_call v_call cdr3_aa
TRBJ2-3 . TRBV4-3 CASSQEAGTDTQYF
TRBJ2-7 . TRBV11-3 CASSLEAGRYEQYF
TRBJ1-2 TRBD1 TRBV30 CAWSTRTGNYGYTF
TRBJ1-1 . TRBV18 CASSPLGGNTEAFF
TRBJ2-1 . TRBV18 CASSPGGSGEQFF
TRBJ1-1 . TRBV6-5 CASSRLNTEAFF
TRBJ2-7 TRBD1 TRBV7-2 CASSFLWGQGRYEQYF
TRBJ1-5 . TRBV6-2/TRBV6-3 CASSYGGESQPQHF
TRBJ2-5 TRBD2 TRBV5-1 CASSLNVGLAGDQYF
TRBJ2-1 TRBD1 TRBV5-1 CASSGTGTGGSGGEQFF
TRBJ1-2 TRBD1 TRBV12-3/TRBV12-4 CASSLGTGGGYTF
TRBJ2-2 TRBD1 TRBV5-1 CASSLVYRGPTNTGELFF
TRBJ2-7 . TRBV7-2 CASSLDSRRDYEQYF
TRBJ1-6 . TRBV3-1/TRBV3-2 CASSQGRGGGSPLHF
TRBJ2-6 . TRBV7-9 CASSPSVYSGANVLTF
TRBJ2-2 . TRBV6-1 CASSEWMEYSGELFF
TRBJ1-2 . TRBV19 CASSLPGSYGYTF
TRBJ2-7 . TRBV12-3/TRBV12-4 CASSLGAVDEQYF